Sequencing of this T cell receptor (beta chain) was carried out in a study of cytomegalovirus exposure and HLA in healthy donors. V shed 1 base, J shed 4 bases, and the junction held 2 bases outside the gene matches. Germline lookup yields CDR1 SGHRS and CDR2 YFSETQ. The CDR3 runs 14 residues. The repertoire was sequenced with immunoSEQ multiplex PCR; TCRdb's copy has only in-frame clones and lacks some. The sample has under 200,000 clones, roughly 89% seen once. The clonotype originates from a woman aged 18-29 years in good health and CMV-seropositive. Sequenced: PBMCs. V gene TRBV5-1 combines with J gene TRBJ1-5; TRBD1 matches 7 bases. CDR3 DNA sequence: TGCGCCAGCAGCTTGTCAGGGGGGAATCAGCCCCAGCATTTT. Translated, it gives CASSLSGGNQPQHF.